The 8 T cell receptor beta chains listed next were all sequenced from one sample in a study of shared clonotypes between healthy human individuals. TCRdb's copy holds only in-frame clones and misses some; the assay was immunoSEQ multiplex PCR. The profile shows around 2.1 million clones, approximately 94% of them singletons. CD45RO-negative, CCR7-positively selected cells formed the naive CD8 fraction, excluding terminally differentiated effector memory CD45RA+ cells. Sequenced input: naive CD8+ T cells from PBMCs. The source is a man between 18 and 29 years old in good health. Some clones in this sample may be carry-over from other donors' samples.

The chain carries TRBV6-5 and TRBJ1-5, with D possibly TRBD1 on 5 matching bases. The CDR3 runs 16 residues. Germline values: CDR1 MNHEY, CDR2 SVGAGI. Trimming pared 2 bases from V and 3 bases from J, leaving 14 bases between. CDR3 loop: CASSYGRPGNNQPQHF. In nucleotides, the CDR3 is TGTGCCAGCAGTTACGGCCGACCAGGGAACAATCAGCCCCAGCATTTT.

This chain connects TRBV4-2 to TRBJ1-1; D ambiguous. V dropped 7 bases and J dropped 0 bases, with 15 bases sitting between them. Germline CDR1 reads LGHNA; CDR2 reads YNFKEQ. The CDR3 is 15 amino acids. CDR3 residues: CASTLMRQMNTEAFF. DNA of the CDR3: TGTGCCAGCACTCTGATGAGACAAATGAACACTGAAGCTTTCTTT.

Turning to this clone: Other DNA sequences in this specimen translate into the identical CDR3. The chain uses TRBV28 and TRBJ1-2, with 7 bases lining up with TRBD1. V lost 3 bases and J lost 7; bases outside the gene matches: 2. The CDR3 totals 12 residues. Germline CDR1 is MDHEN and CDR2 is SYDVKM. The CDR3 is CASSLRGPGYTF. The CDR3 DNA reads as TGTGCCAGCAGTTTGAGGGGGCCTGGCTACACCTTC.

DNA for the CDR3: TGTGCCAGCAGCCACGGGGCGGGACCCTACGAGCAGTACTTC. Its translation is CASSHGAGPYEQYF. This chain uses TRBV7-9 with TRBJ2-7, with D perhaps TRBD2 (6 bases). The CDR3 is 14 amino acids. Between the trimmed V and J ends, which lost 5 bases and 2 bases, there was a span of 13 bases. CDR1 and CDR2 from the germline V gene are SEHNR and FQNEAQ (reference sequence).

This rearrangement joins TRBV29-1 to TRBJ2-1; tentatively, D is TRBD1 (5 bases). Germline CDR1 reads SQVTM; CDR2 reads ANQGSEA. V was cut by 0 bases and J by 5 bases, with 11 bases left in between. The CDR3 has 14 amino acids. This chain's CDR3 is CSVEDRIGDNEQFF. CDR3 nucleotides: TGCAGCGTTGAAGACCGGATAGGGGACAATGAGCAGTTCTTC.

The chain uses TRBV4-1 and TRBJ2-7, with D perhaps assigned TRBD1 or TRBD2 (5 bases each). The V end lost 4 bases, the J end lost 7 bases, and 20 bases lay between the germline ends. This CDR3 comprises 15 residues. Germline V lookup: CDR1 MGHRA, CDR2 YSYEKL. The CDR3 reads CASSPLGPTPREQYF. In DNA form, the CDR3 reads TGCGCCAGCAGCCCCTTGGGACCTACCCCGCGGGAGCAGTACTTC.

The gene calls are TRBV4-1 and TRBJ2-5; tentative D call: TRBD2 (6 bases). The CDR3 is 14 residues long. V lost 3 bases to trimming and J lost 1 base, with 9 bases between them. CDR1 and CDR2 (germline): MGHRA, YSYEKL. The CDR3: CASSQGLLQETQYF. CDR3 bases: TGCGCCAGCAGCCAGGGACTGCTCCAAGAGACCCAGTACTTC.

V gene TRBV6-5 combines with J gene TRBJ2-1; D is tentatively TRBD1 or TRBD2 (5 bases each). Germline V CDR1 and CDR2: MNHEY, SVGAGI. CDR3 length: 13 amino acids. Trimming pared 6 bases from V and 9 bases from J, leaving 15 bases between. CDR3 amino acids: CASSLAGRGEQFF. CDR3 DNA: TGTGCCAGCAGCCTAGCTGGAAGGGGTGAGCAGTTCTTC.